Sequencing of this TCR beta chain was carried out in a study of blood T cell repertoires in COVID-19. Looking at the study overall: The United States, Italy and Spain provided the acute and convalescent COVID-19 samples. T cells, B-cell-depleted T cells, or PBMCs supplied cDNA or gDNA.

This clone was seen a few times. Per the original methods: Nucleated cell number was recorded as an estimate derived from reference gene primer amplification. TCRdb's table, derived via immunoSEQ multiplex PCR, lists solely in-frame clones and lacks some. V, J and clone size derive from that table, while D and trimming were established from the DNA sequence. The top ten clones hold 3% to 4% of a sample with 240,000 or so clones, around 80% of them seen once. The sequence came from a woman between 18 and 29 years old with acute or convalescent COVID-19. Input material: peripheral blood.

CDR3 in DNA: TGTGCCAGCAGCTTACTAGTAGGGGTCTACGAGCAGTACTTC. Residues: CASSLLVGVYEQYF. The rearrangement links TRBV11-2 to TRBJ2-7, with D possibly TRBD1 on 5 matching bases. Looked up from germline, CDR1 is SGHAT and CDR2 is FQNNGV. This CDR3 comprises 14 residues. The V gene lost 2 bases and the J gene lost 3 bases, with 11 bases spanning the gap.